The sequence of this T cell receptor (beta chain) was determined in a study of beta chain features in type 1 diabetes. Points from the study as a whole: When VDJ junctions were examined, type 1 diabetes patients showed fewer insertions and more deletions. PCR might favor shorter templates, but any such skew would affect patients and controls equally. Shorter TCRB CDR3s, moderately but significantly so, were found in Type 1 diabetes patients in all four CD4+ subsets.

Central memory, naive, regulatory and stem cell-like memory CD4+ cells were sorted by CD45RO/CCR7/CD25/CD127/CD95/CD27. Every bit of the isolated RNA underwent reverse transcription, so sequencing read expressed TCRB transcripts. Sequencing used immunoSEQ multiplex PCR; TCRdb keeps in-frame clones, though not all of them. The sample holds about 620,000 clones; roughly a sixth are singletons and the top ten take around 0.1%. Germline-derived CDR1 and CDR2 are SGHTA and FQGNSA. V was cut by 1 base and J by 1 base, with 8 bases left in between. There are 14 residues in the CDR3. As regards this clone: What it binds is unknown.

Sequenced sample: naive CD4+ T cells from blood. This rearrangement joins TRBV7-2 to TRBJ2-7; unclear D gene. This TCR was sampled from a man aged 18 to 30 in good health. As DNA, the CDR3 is TGTGCCAGCAGCTTAGTGCAGGTTTCCTACGAGCAGTACTTC. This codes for CASSLVQVSYEQYF.